These T cell receptor beta chains were read from a single sample in a study of vaccination effects on CD4 cells after COVID-19. Sequencing was performed with immunoSEQ multiplex PCR; in TCRdb, only in-frame clones are kept and a portion is missing. The sample comprises over 45,000 clones, more than 60% of which are singletons, and 3% rests with the top ten. No antigen has been identified for these receptors. The sequenced sample was CD4+ T cells from PBMCs cultured without peptide, obtained before COVID-19 vaccination. The receptors derive from a human donor who received a COVID-19 vaccine. Both conserved end residues are trimmed from each CDR3. A D gene is named only where the DNA matches it firmly.

v_gene	d_gene	j_gene	CDR3aa
TRBV28	.	TRBJ1-6	ASYVGNSPLH
TRBV14	.	TRBJ2-5	ASSSGWQAYQETQY
TRBV3-1/TRBV3-2	.	TRBJ1-1	ASSQKQGGVNTEAF
TRBV6-5	TRBD1	TRBJ1-6	ASSLTGYNSPLH
TRBV6-2/TRBV6-3	TRBD2	TRBJ2-4	ASSDGGSVAKNIQY
TRBV6-5	.	TRBJ2-1	ASSYSGTEDNEQF
TRBV24-1	TRBD1	TRBJ2-5	ATSDAQGAIETQY
TRBV7-6	TRBD2	TRBJ2-1	ASSFGLAGASEQF
TRBV7-8	.	TRBJ2-3	ATLRAAGAGADTQY
TRBV6-5	TRBD1	TRBJ2-5	ASRGGGRGQKTQY
TRBV19	.	TRBJ2-4	ASSERISSIQY
TRBV20-1	.	TRBJ1-2	SASYELYGYT
TRBV3-1/TRBV3-2	TRBD1	TRBJ2-5	ASSQVTLQGAEETQY
TRBV6-5	.	TRBJ1-2	ASSYAGNYGYT
TRBV30	TRBD2	TRBJ2-5	AWSALAGGQETQY
TRBV6-5	.	TRBJ2-3	ASSYGNTQY
TRBV7-2	.	TRBJ2-5	ASSLGTFETQY